Listed below are T cell receptor beta chains from one sample, sequenced in a study of blood T cell repertoires in COVID-19. Some clones are missing from TCRdb's copy, which holds only in-frame ones; the method was immunoSEQ multiplex PCR. The sample lists 150,000 to 200,000 clones; 70% to 90% were seen once. The material sequenced was peripheral blood. These receptors came from a man aged 18 to 29 who had recovered from COVID-19. The CDR3 runs from the conserved cysteine through the conserved F or W. D genes are given only for firm matches. Rows may omit the clone size; those that give it use once, few, many or a size class.

V gene: TRBV19
clone size: few
D gene: TRBD1
J gene: TRBJ1-1
CDR3 DNA: TGTGCCAGTAGTATCGGAGACAGGGCCATCACTGAAGCTTTCTTT
CDR3 protein: CASSIGDRAITEAFF

V gene: TRBV4-3
clone size: .
D gene: .
J gene: TRBJ2-1
CDR3 DNA: TGCGCCAGCAGCCAAGACAACTACCACTACAATGAGCAGTTCTTC
CDR3 protein: CASSQDNYHYNEQFF

V gene: TRBV6-5
clone size: .
D gene: .
J gene: TRBJ1-1
CDR3 DNA: TGTGCCAGCAGTTCGTGGGGGGGCCGTGCGAACACTGAAGCTTTCTTT
CDR3 protein: CASSSWGGRANTEAFF

V gene: TRBV5-1
clone size: .
D gene: TRBD2
J gene: TRBJ2-1
CDR3 DNA: TGCGCCAGCAGGACTAGCAGCACCAATGAGCAGTTCTTC
CDR3 protein: CASRTSSTNEQFF

V gene: TRBV7-2
clone size: .
D gene: .
J gene: TRBJ2-4
CDR3 DNA: TGTGCCAGCAGCTTAGCGCAGGGCAGATTAAACATTCAGTACTTC
CDR3 protein: CASSLAQGRLNIQYF

V gene: TRBV27
clone size: .
D gene: .
J gene: TRBJ1-2
CDR3 DNA: TGTGCCAGCAGTCCCCAGATTCTCTATGGCTACACCTTC
CDR3 protein: CASSPQILYGYTF

V gene: TRBV19
clone size: .
D gene: TRBD1
J gene: TRBJ1-5
CDR3 DNA: TGTGCCAGTAGTAGGACAGGCGATAGCAATCAGCCCCAGCATTTT
CDR3 protein: CASSRTGDSNQPQHF

V gene: TRBV6-5
clone size: .
D gene: .
J gene: TRBJ2-2
CDR3 DNA: TGTGCCAGCAGTTCGACAGCTAACACCGGGGAGCTGTTTTTT
CDR3 protein: CASSSTANTGELFF

V gene: TRBV9
clone size: .
D gene: TRBD2
J gene: TRBJ2-1
CDR3 DNA: TGTGCCAGCAGCGTAGGAAGGGGACTAGCGGACCTCACCTACAATGAGCAGTTCTTC
CDR3 protein: CASSVGRGLADLTYNEQFF

V gene: TRBV4-3
clone size: .
D gene: TRBD1
J gene: TRBJ1-4
CDR3 DNA: TGCGCCAGCAGCCGACGACAGGGGTCTGAAAAACTGTTTTTT
CDR3 protein: CASSRRQGSEKLFF

V gene: TRBV7-6
clone size: .
D gene: TRBD2
J gene: TRBJ2-3
CDR3 DNA: TGTGCCAGCAGCTTACGCCCGACTAGCGCCATCGTCACAGATACGCAGTATTTT
CDR3 protein: CASSLRPTSAIVTDTQYF

V gene: TRBV5-1
clone size: .
D gene: TRBD1
J gene: TRBJ2-7
CDR3 DNA: TGCGCCAGCAGCTTGGAGGGACAGGGCTACGAGCAGTACTTC
CDR3 protein: CASSLEGQGYEQYF

V gene: TRBV3-1/TRBV3-2
clone size: .
D gene: TRBD2
J gene: TRBJ2-5
CDR3 DNA: TGTGCCAGCAGCCCCGGGACTAGCGGCCAAGAGACCCAGTACTTC
CDR3 protein: CASSPGTSGQETQYF

V gene: TRBV5-4
clone size: .
D gene: TRBD2
J gene: TRBJ2-7
CDR3 DNA: TGTGCCAGCAGCTTCGAAGGGACTAGCGGGAAATACGAGCAGTACTTC
CDR3 protein: CASSFEGTSGKYEQYF

V gene: TRBV24-1
clone size: .
D gene: .
J gene: TRBJ1-3
CDR3 DNA: TGTGCCACCAGTGATCCTCGGGGATCAGGAAACACCATATATTTT
CDR3 protein: CATSDPRGSGNTIYF

V gene: TRBV7-2
clone size: .
D gene: TRBD2
J gene: TRBJ2-7
CDR3 DNA: TGTGCCAGCAGCTTGCAGGTCGGGAGGGTGACCAAGGGAGACTACGAGCAGTACTTC
CDR3 protein: CASSLQVGRVTKGDYEQYF

V gene: TRBV27
clone size: once
D gene: TRBD2
J gene: TRBJ2-3
CDR3 DNA: TGTGCCAGCAGTTCAGCGGGAGCTGGGGTAGATACGCAGTATTTT
CDR3 protein: CASSSAGAGVDTQYF

V gene: TRBV4-2
clone size: .
D gene: .
J gene: TRBJ1-4
CDR3 DNA: TGTGCCAGCAGCCCCGAGGGGGGGGCGGGGGAAAAACTGTTTTTT
CDR3 protein: CASSPEGGAGEKLFF

V gene: TRBV25-1
clone size: .
D gene: .
J gene: TRBJ2-3
CDR3 DNA: TGTGCCAGCAGTCGTGCAGATACGCAGTATTTT
CDR3 protein: CASSRADTQYF

V gene: TRBV2
clone size: .
D gene: .
J gene: TRBJ2-3
CDR3 DNA: TGTGCCAGCAGCGGGGCGAAATCCGGGACTAGCACAGATACGCAGTATTTT
CDR3 protein: CASSGAKSGTSTDTQYF

V gene: TRBV2
clone size: few
D gene: .
J gene: TRBJ1-5
CDR3 DNA: TGTGCCAGCAGTGAGCAGGGAGGGAGCAATCAGCCCCAGCATTTT
CDR3 protein: CASSEQGGSNQPQHF

V gene: TRBV28
clone size: .
D gene: .
J gene: TRBJ2-7
CDR3 DNA: TGTGCCAGCAGGGCCCCCCCTTCCTACGAGCAGTACTTC
CDR3 protein: CASRAPPSYEQYF

V gene: TRBV28
clone size: .
D gene: .
J gene: TRBJ1-2
CDR3 DNA: TGTGCCAGCAGTCTCCAGGGGACCGTTTATGGCTACACCTTC
CDR3 protein: CASSLQGTVYGYTF

V gene: TRBV7-9
clone size: .
D gene: TRBD2
J gene: TRBJ2-5
CDR3 DNA: TGTGCCAGCAGTGTCAGCGGGAGGGGGGAGACCCAGTACTTC
CDR3 protein: CASSVSGRGETQYF

V gene: TRBV28
clone size: .
D gene: TRBD1
J gene: TRBJ2-7
CDR3 DNA: TGTGCCAGCAGTCTCACCGCAGGGGGCATCTCCTACGAGCAGTACTTC
CDR3 protein: CASSLTAGGISYEQYF

V gene: TRBV15
clone size: few
D gene: .
J gene: TRBJ2-1
CDR3 DNA: TGTGCCACCAGCAGAGATCCCGTAACCTACAATGAGCAGTTCTTC
CDR3 protein: CATSRDPVTYNEQFF

V gene: TRBV4-2
clone size: .
D gene: .
J gene: TRBJ1-1
CDR3 DNA: TGTGCCAGCGTAACAGGTACGACTGAAGCTTTCTTT
CDR3 protein: CASVTGTTEAFF

V gene: TRBV5-1
clone size: .
D gene: .
J gene: TRBJ2-3
CDR3 DNA: TGCGCCAGCAGCTTTAGAAATACGCAGTATTTT
CDR3 protein: CASSFRNTQYF

V gene: TRBV19
clone size: .
D gene: .
J gene: TRBJ1-1
CDR3 DNA: TGTGCCAGTAGTATAGATCCGGGTATCGGCACTGAAGCTTTCTTT
CDR3 protein: CASSIDPGIGTEAFF